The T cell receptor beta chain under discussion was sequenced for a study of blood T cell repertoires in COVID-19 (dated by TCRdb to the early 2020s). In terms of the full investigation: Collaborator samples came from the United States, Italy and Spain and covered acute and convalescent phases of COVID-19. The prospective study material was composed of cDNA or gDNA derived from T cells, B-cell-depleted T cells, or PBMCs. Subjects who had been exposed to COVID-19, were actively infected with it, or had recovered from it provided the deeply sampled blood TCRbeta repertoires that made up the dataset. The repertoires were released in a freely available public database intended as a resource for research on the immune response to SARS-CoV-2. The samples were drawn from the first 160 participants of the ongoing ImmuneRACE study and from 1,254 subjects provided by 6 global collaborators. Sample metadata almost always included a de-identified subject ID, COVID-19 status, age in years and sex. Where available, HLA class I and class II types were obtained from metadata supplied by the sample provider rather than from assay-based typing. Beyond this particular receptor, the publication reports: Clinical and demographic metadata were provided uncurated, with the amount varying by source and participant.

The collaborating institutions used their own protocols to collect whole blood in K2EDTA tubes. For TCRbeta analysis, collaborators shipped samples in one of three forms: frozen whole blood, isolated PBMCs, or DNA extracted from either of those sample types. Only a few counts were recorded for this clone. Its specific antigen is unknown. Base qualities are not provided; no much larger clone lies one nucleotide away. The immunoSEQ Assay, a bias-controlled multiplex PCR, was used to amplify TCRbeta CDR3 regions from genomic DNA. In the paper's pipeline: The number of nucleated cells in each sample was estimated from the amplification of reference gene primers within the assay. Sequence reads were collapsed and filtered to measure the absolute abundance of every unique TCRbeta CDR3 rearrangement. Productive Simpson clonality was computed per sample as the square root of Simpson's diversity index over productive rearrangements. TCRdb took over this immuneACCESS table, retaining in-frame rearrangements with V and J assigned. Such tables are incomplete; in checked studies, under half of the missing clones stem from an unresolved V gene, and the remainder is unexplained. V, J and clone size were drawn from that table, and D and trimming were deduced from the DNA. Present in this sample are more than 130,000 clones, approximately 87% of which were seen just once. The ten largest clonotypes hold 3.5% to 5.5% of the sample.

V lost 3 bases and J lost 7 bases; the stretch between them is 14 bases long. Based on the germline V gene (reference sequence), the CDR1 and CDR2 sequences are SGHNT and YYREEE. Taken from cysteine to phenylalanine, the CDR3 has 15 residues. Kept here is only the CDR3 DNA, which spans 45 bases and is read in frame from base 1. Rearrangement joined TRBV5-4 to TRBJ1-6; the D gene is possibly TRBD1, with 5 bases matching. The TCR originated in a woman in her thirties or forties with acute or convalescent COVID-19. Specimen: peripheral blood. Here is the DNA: TGTGCCAGCAGCTCCGGTTTTAGGGGAAATTCACCCCTCCACTTT. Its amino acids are CASSSGFRGNSPLHF.